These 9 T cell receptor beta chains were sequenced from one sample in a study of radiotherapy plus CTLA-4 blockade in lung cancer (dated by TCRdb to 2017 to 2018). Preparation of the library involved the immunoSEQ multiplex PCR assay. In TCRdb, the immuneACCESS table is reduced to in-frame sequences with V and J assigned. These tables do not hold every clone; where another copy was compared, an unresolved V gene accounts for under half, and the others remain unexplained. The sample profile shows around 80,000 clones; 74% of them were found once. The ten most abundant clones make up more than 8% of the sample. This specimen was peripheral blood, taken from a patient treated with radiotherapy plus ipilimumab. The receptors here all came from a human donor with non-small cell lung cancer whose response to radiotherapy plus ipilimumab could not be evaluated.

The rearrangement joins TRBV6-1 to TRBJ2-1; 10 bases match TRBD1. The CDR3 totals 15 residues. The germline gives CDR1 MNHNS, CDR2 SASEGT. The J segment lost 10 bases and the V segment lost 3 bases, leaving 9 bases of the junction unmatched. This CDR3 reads CASSDRGTGAEEQFF. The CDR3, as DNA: TGTGCCAGCAGTGATCGGGGGACAGGGGCGGAGGAGCAGTTCTTC.

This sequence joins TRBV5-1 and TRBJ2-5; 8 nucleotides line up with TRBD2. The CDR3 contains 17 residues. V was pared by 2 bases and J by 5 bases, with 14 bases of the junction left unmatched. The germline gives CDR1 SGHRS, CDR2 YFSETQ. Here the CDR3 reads CASSLAVAGGAGETQYF. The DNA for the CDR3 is TGCGCCAGCAGCTTAGCTGTGGCGGGGGGTGCTGGGGAGACCCAGTACTTC.

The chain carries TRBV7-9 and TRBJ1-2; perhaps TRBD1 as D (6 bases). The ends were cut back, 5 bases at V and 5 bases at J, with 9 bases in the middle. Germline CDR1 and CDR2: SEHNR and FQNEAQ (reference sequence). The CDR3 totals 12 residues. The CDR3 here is CASSRTAYGYTF. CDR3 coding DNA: TGTGCCAGCAGCAGGACAGCTTATGGCTACACCTTC. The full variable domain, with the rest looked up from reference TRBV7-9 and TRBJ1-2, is DTGVSQNPRHKITKRGQNVTFRCDPISEHNRLYWYRQTLGQGPEFLTYFQNEAQLEKSRLLSDRFSAERPKGSFSTLEIQRTEQGDSAMYLCASSRTAYGYTFGSGTRLTVV.

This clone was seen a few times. The CDR3 coding sequence is TGTGCCAGCAGCCAAGATCTGGCGGGGGGGCCAGCAGATACGCAGTATTTT. It translates to CASSQDLAGGPADTQYF. The chain links TRBV4-2 to TRBJ2-3; TRBD2 aligns across 9 bases. Trimming cost V 0 bases and J 4 bases; bases outside gene matches: 8. Looked up from germline, CDR1 is LGHNA and CDR2 is YNFKEQ. This CDR3 has 17 residues.

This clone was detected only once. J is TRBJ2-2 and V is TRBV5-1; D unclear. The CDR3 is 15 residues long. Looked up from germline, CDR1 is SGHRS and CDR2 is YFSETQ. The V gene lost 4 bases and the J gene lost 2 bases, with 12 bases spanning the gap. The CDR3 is CASSPAADNTGELFF. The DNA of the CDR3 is TGCGCCAGCAGCCCGGCGGCAGATAACACCGGGGAGCTGTTTTTT.

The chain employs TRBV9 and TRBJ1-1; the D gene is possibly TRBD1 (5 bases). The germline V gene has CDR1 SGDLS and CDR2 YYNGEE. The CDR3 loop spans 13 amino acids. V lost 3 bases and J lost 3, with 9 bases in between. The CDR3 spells CASSASGDTEAFF. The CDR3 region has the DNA TGTGCCAGCAGCGCCTCGGGGGACACTGAAGCTTTCTTT. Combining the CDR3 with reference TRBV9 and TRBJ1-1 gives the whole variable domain DSGVTQTPKHLITATGQRVTLRCSPRSGDLSVYWYQQSLDQGLQFLIQYYNGEERAKGNILERFSAQQFPDLHSELNLSSLELGDSALYFCASSASGDTEAFFGQGTRLTVV.

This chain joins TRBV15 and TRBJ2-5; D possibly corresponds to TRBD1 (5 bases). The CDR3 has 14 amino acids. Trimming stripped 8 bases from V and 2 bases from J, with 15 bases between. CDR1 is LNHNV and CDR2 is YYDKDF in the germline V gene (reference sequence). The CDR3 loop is CATSGMLGQETQYF. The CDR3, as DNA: TGTGCCACCTCAGGGATGCTGGGACAAGAGACCCAGTACTTC. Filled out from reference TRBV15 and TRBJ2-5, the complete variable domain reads DAMVIQNPRYQVTQFGKPVTLSCSQTLNHNVMYWYQQKSSQAPKLLFHYYDKDFNNEADTPDNFQSRRPNTSFCFLDIRSPGLGDTAMYLCATSGMLGQETQYFGPGTRLLVL.

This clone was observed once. The CDR3 DNA reads as TGCGCCAGCAGCTTGTTACGGCTAGCGGGAGTTTCCAATGAGCAGTTCTTC. Translation: CASSLLRLAGVSNEQFF. The chain links TRBV5-1 to TRBJ2-1; 10 bases match TRBD2. This CDR3 region has 17 residues. Germline V gene lookup returns CDR1 SGHRS and CDR2 YFSETQ. V shed 1 base and J 6 bases; nucleotides not matched to a gene: 10.

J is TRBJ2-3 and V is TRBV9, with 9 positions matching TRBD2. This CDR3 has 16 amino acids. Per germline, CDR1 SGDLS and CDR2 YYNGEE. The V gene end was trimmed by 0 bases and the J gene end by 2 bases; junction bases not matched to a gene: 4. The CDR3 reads CASSVGAGGLTDTQYF. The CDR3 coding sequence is TGTGCCAGCAGCGTAGGGGCGGGAGGGCTCACAGATACGCAGTATTTT.